This T cell receptor beta chain was identified during a study of cytomegalovirus exposure and HLA in healthy donors (TCRdb year 2017). Concerning the study at large: An earlier analysis of approximately 590 of the donors reported about 290 Gb of sequence data and some 120 million unique TCR beta sequences from about 180 million T cells. An early release covering just under 650 HLA-typed donors comprised about 320 gigabases of sequencing data and around 80 million unique TCR sequences. Of the approximately 400 genotyped donors, about 80% fell in the genetic ancestry cluster associated with self-reported Caucasian donors. The aim of the study was to test whether cataloging public T cell receptors could identify signatures of past pathogen exposure. Using immunosequencing, the study profiled T cell repertoires from 500 to 800 subjects and related those repertoires to cytomegalovirus serostatus. Along with the 666-subject first cohort, a separate validation cohort of 120 different subjects was used. To predict cytomegalovirus infection status, the study combined high-throughput TCR immunosequencing, statistical association of individual TCRs with disease status, and machine learning. A later analysis re-examined previously published TCR beta repertoires from just over 650 donors and added high-resolution HLA genotyping to investigate patterns of TCR occurrence. The later analysis used no new phenotypic data to find candidate immune exposures, relying instead on TCR beta sequences and their occurrence across donors. In an earlier analysis of 587 of the donors, high-throughput TCR beta sequencing was used to judge whether each TCR beta V gene segment behaved as functional or pseudogenic. Donor age, sex, ethnicity and CMV serostatus were compiled together with the repertoire data. A later genetic analysis used genome-wide SNP genotypes for about three fifths of the 666 donors, treating that subset as a discovery cohort. All discovery cohort repertoires had been generated on a single sequencing platform. HLA typing included class I and class II loci at four-digit resolution. The number of donors typed differed by locus, with roughly 620-630 for A, B, C, DRB1 and DQB1, around 500 for DQA1, over 600 for DPA1, and around 450 for DPB1. Because of strong linkage in the cohort, 5 or 6 DR-DQ haplotypes were treated as single units for association and clustering. Among some 400 genotyped donors of the cohort, an average of approximately 240,000 unique TCR beta nucleotide sequences were sequenced per donor, around a sixth of them non-productive. Results the study describes overall, beyond this receptor: The sequencing pipeline was judged likely to have produced a cluster of highly shared sequence variants as a technical artifact. In vitro tests confirmed that three of the cytomegalovirus-associated TCR beta chains recognize cytomegalovirus antigens. Because HLA typing was unavailable for some donors at each locus, only the typed subset was used in association tests. Linkage disequilibrium might explain the correlated functional status among segregating V segments, but an unknown experimental factor could not be excluded. Because the 87-base-pair reads could not distinguish some IMGT-functional V segments, including TRBV6-2 and TRBV6-3, those segments were excluded. A later analysis associated approximately 17,000 TCR beta sequences with specific HLA alleles at a false discovery rate of 0.05. For the cohort, immune exposure information was limited to CMV serostatus. The study gave a list of under 200 TCR beta chains associated with cytomegalovirus. Most CMV-associated TCR beta chains appeared to be HLA-restricted in a later analysis, and the HLA associations seemed to be driven largely by CMV exposure. The presence/absence analyses assumed that sequencing depth was roughly uniform across donors, and that assumption may not be true. Over 15 rarely observed V segments, including chromosome 9 orphons, were excluded from the earlier analysis of a few hundred of the donors because counts were too low. In this cohort, only TCR beta chains were sequenced, and detectable features were limited by the absence of alpha or paired-chain data. According to the authors, the approach could potentially be generalized to other disease states and immunological phenotypes. A further reported finding was that TCR beta sequences accurately predicted the HLA-A and HLA-B alleles for most subjects in the first cohort. In a later genetic analysis, a missense DCLRE1C variant was associated with V-gene and J-gene trimming of TCR beta chains, and the association was replicated in an independent cohort. The classifier was reported to diagnose cytomegalovirus status with high specificity and sensitivity in both the original and validation cohorts. According to a later analysis, TCR association rates differed among HLA loci, with DRB1 alleles showing the most associated TCRs and HLA-C alleles showing the fewest. A later genetic analysis reported fewer N-insertions in productive TCRs among donors in an Asian-associated ancestry cluster than the 666-donor mean. Across donors, most TCR sequences were observed very rarely, whereas some public TCRs were present in many individuals. An earlier analysis of approximately 530 of the donors showed that most TCR beta V segments appeared in productive rearrangements either about 90% or about 30% of the time, which broadly matched IMGT annotations. Compared with equally common non-associated chains, HLA-associated TCR beta chains in a later analysis were more clonally expanded and had lower generation probabilities. Several of the top co-occurrence clusters appeared to be linked to parvovirus B19, influenza, CMV and Epstein-Barr virus, according to a later analysis. When HLA alleles, especially DR and DQ, strongly co-occurred, attributing TCR associations to individual alleles was difficult.

In total, 666 healthy bone marrow donors made up the cohort. Cohort members were all nominally healthy when sampled, although unrecorded immune exposures were likely present. The donor tested CMV seronegative, placing the donor among the 350 to 400 seronegative members of the cohort. Every donor gave a peripheral blood sample, and the peripheral blood mononuclear cells from that sample were used for TCR beta sequencing. Genomic DNA was extracted from the blood cell samples with the Qiagen DNeasy Blood Extraction Kit. Concerning this clone: Its cognate antigen has yet to be identified. No much larger clonotype is one base removed from it; base qualities were not supplied.

The library was built by means of the immunoSEQ multiplex PCR assay. For the multiplex PCR, a mixture combining 60 forward primers for TCR Vbeta segments and 13 reverse primers for TCR Jbeta segments was used. The CDR3 region of rearranged TCR beta genes was amplified from genomic DNA with a multiplex PCR assay. On the Illumina HiSeq System, the amplified TCR beta libraries were sequenced as 87-base-pair reads. Concerning the study's data processing: In a later analysis, roughly 80 million unique TCR beta chains were counted across the approximately 670 repertoires, and approximately 11 million of these chains were shared by at least two donors. Raw reads were error-corrected and collapsed into unique sequences with a nearest-neighbor algorithm that merged closely related sequences to remove PCR and sequencing errors. V, D and J gene segments were assigned by aligning CDR3 sequences to IMGT reference sequences. For a sequence to be retained, at least a six-nucleotide match to both a V gene segment and a J gene segment was required. A rearrangement was called productive if the CDR3 had no stop codons and remained in frame with V and J, and every other rearrangement was called non-productive. Following IMGT convention, CDR3 was defined as the stretch from the second conserved V-encoded cysteine to the conserved J-encoded phenylalanine. The earlier analysis of some 540 of the donors excluded any sequence lacking an unambiguous match to a single V gene segment. In an earlier analysis of about 590 of the donors, a V segment was called functional when productive rearrangements were above 56.7%, and segregating when the standard deviation between donors exceeded 5%. To diagnose cytomegalovirus status from the catalog of TCR beta chain sequences, a statistical classification framework was built. V and J gene assignment, in a later analysis, came from comparing TCR nucleotide sequences with IMGT/GENE-DB human TR gene sequences. The TCRdist pipeline was used in a later analysis to assign CDR3 sequences and most-parsimonious VDJ recombination scenarios. A later analysis defined each TCR beta chain by its CDR3 amino acid sequence plus V-gene family, and excluded reads lacking a unique V-gene family. A later analysis removed several hundred highly shared, low-generation-probability nucleotide sequences to deal with suspected cross-contamination and a sequencing artifact. In a later analysis, a clonal expansion index for each public chain was calculated from normalized within-repertoire ranks of inferred template counts. A later analysis computed generation probabilities with a VDJ recombination model fitted to out-of-frame rearrangements, and checked the results against IGoR. In a later analysis, hypergeometric tests were used to score TCR-TCR, TCR-HLA and TCR-CMV co-occurrence, with a repertoire-size bias correction applied to TCR pairs. In a later analysis, false discovery rates were estimated by permuting HLA or CMV assignments 20 times. In a later analysis, co-occurring TCRs were grouped using DBSCAN, and TCRdist sequence similarity was added for clustering within HLA-allele-positive subsets. For co-occurrence clustering, repertoires with fewer than 30,000 or more than 120,000 public chains were excluded, along with five repertoires with anomalous nucleotide sharing. TCRdb carries this immuneACCESS record with in-frame sequences only. Its versions omit some clonotypes, under half of them owing to an unresolved V gene in the studies checked, with the rest unexplained. V, J and clone size derive from that table, while D and trimming were established from the DNA sequence. In all, the sample holds about 180,000 clones, and around 80% of those were seen once. The ten largest clonotypes hold about 1.5% of the sample.

CDR1 SGHAT and CDR2 FQNNGV were looked up in the germline V gene. V loses 0 bases at its end and J loses 0 bases; junction bases beyond the gene matches: 5. Reading from cysteine to phenylalanine, the CDR3 counts 17 amino acids. The only DNA kept is the CDR3, 51 bases in frame from the first base. The receptor chain draws on TRBV11-2 and TRBJ1-5; 7 bases in the junction line up with TRBD1. Sequenced: PBMCs. This TCR derives from a man younger than 35 in good health and CMV-seronegative. Read as DNA, the sequence is TGTGCCAGCAGCTTAGATTCAGGGGGATATAGCAATCAGCCCCAGCATTTT. Translated, it reads CASSLDSGGYSNQPQHF. Joined to the reference TRBV11-2 and TRBJ1-5 proteins, this CDR3 gives the full variable domain: EAGVAQSPRYKIIEKRQSVAFWCNPISGHATLYWYQQILGQGPKLLIQFQNNGVVDDSQLPKDRFSAERLKGVDSTLKIQPAKLEDSAVYLCASSLDSGGYSNQPQHFGDGTRLSIL.